This T cell receptor (beta chain) was captured by sequencing in a study of long-term antiretroviral therapy in people with HIV (dated by TCRdb to between 2022 and 2023). Broadly, across the study: The earliest samples were collected approximately a decade before the 2015 WHO recommendation for immediate ART, a period when ART was typically delayed until CD4 counts fell. A retrospective serial study tested whether ART initiation and durable HIV suppression were associated with changes in peripheral blood TRB repertoire composition and diversity. A total of around 190 cryopreserved PBMC samples came from a few dozen adults with confirmed HIV infection and were collected serially over a mean of about six years (range 1-12). Of the 30 participants with HIV, 10 to 11 were female. No cross-contamination during QIAcube processing was seen in test extractions of a monoclonal T-cell line run alongside around 31 polyclonal samples. Points the paper makes about the study in general: The samples span the years 2004 to 2017, and the ART regimens used at that time may not be as effective as current regimens. Owing to limited PBMC availability, only the TCR beta chain was sequenced, without alpha chain pairing. Inferences about post-ART repertoire changes are limited because no data were available on ART adherence, viral resistance or therapy changes. A significant increase in TRB diversity was found to be associated with ART initiation, although TRB diversity was observed to remain significantly below that of transplant donor controls even after long-term ART. Because pre-ART samples had limited cell numbers, unsorted PBMC were profiled rather than sorted CD4+ and CD8+ T cells. Expanded TRB clones identified before ART initiation dominated the repertoire at all time points, although this dominance fluctuated and declined in many PLHIV after ART. CDR3 length ranges in HIV repertoires were narrower than in controls, and network structure suggested an antigen-experienced repertoire with only a slight naive shift after ART.

The immunoSEQ hsTCRB v3.0 assay was used at survey level resolution for TRB variable region sequencing. The target sequencing depth for TRB was about 40,000-55,000 T-cell genomes per sample. Pooled TRB libraries were sequenced on an Illumina MiSeq with a v3 150-cycle kit. On the study's bioinformatics: Analysis of repertoires was carried out in R inside a reproducible Nextflow workflow spanning QC, data transformation and analysis. LymphoSeq2, an R package for exploring AIRR-Seq data, was used to implement the custom analyses. Four samples that yielded fewer than 5000 total TRB sequences were excluded, so that about 200 HIV repertoires were analyzed. Among the 200 or so HIV repertoires that were kept, approximately 61 were collected before ART initiation and 120 to 140 were collected after ART initiation. Each repertoire was downsampled to 5000 TRB nucleotide sequences, and summary statistics were averaged across 100 downsampling iterations. Only TRB sequences with CDR3 regions of at least seven amino acids were retained for analysis. Diversity was measured with a Shannon entropy-derived clonality score and the Gini coefficient. Repertoire networks linked the top 5000 CDR3 amino acid sequences whenever two sequences differed by an edit distance of one. Antigen specificity groups and MHC restriction were predicted for TRB CDR3 amino acid sequences with GLIPH2. To flag known CMV, EBV, HIV or tissue antigen associations, CDR3 amino acid sequences were matched against VDJdb and McPAS-TCR. Pre-ART, post-ART and control groups were compared with Wilcoxon signed-rank tests and Holm-Bonferroni correction. TCRdb retrieved this table from immuneACCESS and kept in-frame rearrangements only. Not all clones are present; in checked studies, unresolved V genes account for under half, and no reason is known for the remainder. Clone size and the V and J calls come from that table; the DNA yielded D and trimming. This sample comprises fewer than 40,000 clones, 80% to 90% of them detected only once. The ten largest account for roughly 3.9% of the sample.

Inclusion was restricted to participants for whom at least one PBMC sample before ART initiation and at least two post-ART samples were available. Every participant with HIV received treatment in the United States of America. Cryopreserved samples of about 0.95-11 million PBMC were thawed and washed before DNA extraction. At the time of the earliest PBMC sample, participants with HIV were aged between about 23 and 54 years. PBMC samples from each participant spanned 1-4 timepoints before ART initiation and 2-8 timepoints after ART initiation, with a median of 7 samples. Serial HIV viral load, CD4+ T-cell count, ART history and demographic data were obtained for every participant. A Qiagen kit on a QIAcube was used to extract genomic DNA from unsorted PBMC, with samples processed in batches of 12. For this clone: Its antigen is still unknown. No base qualities exist here, and no much larger clone lies one base off it.

The CDR3 numbers 17 residues from cysteine through phenylalanine. Of the read, only the CDR3 DNA is kept; its 51 bases are in frame from base 1. The germline V gene provides CDR1 SGDLS and CDR2 YYNGEE. The V and J ends are trimmed by 0 bases and 6 bases, leaving 20 bases between them. The sequence is built from TRBV9 and TRBJ2-3; possibly the D gene is TRBD2, per 6 matching bases. The sample consisted of unsorted PBMCs, taken just before starting antiretroviral therapy. The TCR was taken from a woman under 30 with HIV. The encoded CDR3 is CASSVDGGELAWDTQYF. The sequenced DNA: TGTGCCAGCAGCGTAGACGGCGGGGAGCTGGCATGGGATACGCAGTATTTT.